This T cell receptor (beta chain) was identified in a study of blood T cell repertoires in COVID-19. At the level of the study: Material from acute and convalescent COVID-19 was sourced from the United States, Italy and Spain.

Sequencing used immunoSEQ multiplex PCR; TCRdb keeps in-frame clones, though not all of them. This sample has roughly 150,000 clones; around 80% occur once, and the top ten carry approximately 6%. Participants reported their clinical history, and cohort assignment relied on those reports. This TCR was sampled from a man aged 40-50 years who had recovered from COVID-19. The sequenced sample was PBMCs or T cells enriched from blood (not recorded which).

In DNA form, the CDR3 reads TGTGCCAGCAGTTACTCTTCAGTCCAAGGGGCCAACGTCCTGACTTTC. Protein: CASSYSSVQGANVLTF. The V call is TRBV6-5, the J call TRBJ2-6; no clear D. This CDR3 has 16 amino acids. The V gene lost 0 bases and the J gene lost 4 bases, with 10 bases spanning the gap. CDR1 is MNHEY, CDR2 SVGAGI, per germline.